This entry lists 29 T cell receptor beta chains sequenced from one sample in a study of cytomegalovirus exposure and HLA in healthy donors. The PCR had 60 Vbeta and 13 Jbeta primers. Measured with immunoSEQ multiplex PCR; TCRdb has only the in-frame clones, and not every one. The sample gives over 150,000 clones, roughly 83% of which show up once; about 1.2% is in the top ten. Sequencing was carried out using PBMCs. The receptors shown here come from a boy aged 2 to 10 in good health and CMV-seronegative.

This chain joins TRBV14 and TRBJ2-7; perhaps TRBD1 as D (5 bases). Between the trimmed V and J ends, which lost 8 bases and 4 bases, there was a span of 12 bases. Germline assignment: CDR1 SGHDN and CDR2 FVKESK. This CDR3 comprises 12 residues. CDR3 nucleotides: TGTGCCAGCCCATCCCCAGGGTACGAGCAGTACGTC. Protein sequence: CASPSPGYEQYV.

This clone was picked up a small number of times. V usage is TRBV1 and J usage is TRBJ2-5; the D call TRBD1 from the table was never checked on the DNA. TRBV1 is a listed pseudogene. The CDR3 extends over 14 amino acids. The CDR3 sequence is CTSSSRQLQETQYF. The CDR3 DNA reads TGCACCAGCAGCAGCCGACAGTTACAAGAGACCCAGTACTTC.

The chain's CDR3 is CASSQRGGRTGYYGYTF. The CDR3 DNA is TGCGCCAGCAGCCAAAGAGGGGGGCGGACAGGGTACTATGGCTACACCTTC. This chain links TRBV4-3 with TRBJ1-2, with TRBD1 matching over 8 bases. Per the germline V gene, CDR1 is LGHNA and CDR2 is YSLEER. J lost 3 bases, V lost 2 bases, and 11 bases had no gene match. This CDR3 has 17 amino acids.

The J gene is TRBJ2-4, the V gene TRBV9, with 7 bases aligning to TRBD1. CDR1 and CDR2 from the germline V gene are SGDLS and YYNGEE. J was trimmed by 0 bases and V by 3 bases; bases with no gene match: 9. This CDR3 is built from 17 residues. The chain's CDR3 is CASSATDTGVAKNIQYF. The CDR3 bases are TGTGCCAGCAGCGCGACCGACACAGGGGTAGCCAAAAACATTCAGTACTTC.

This chain's CDR3 is CASRDTGDPIPSEAFF. The CDR3 DNA reads as TGCGCCAGCAGGGACACAGGGGACCCAATCCCCTCTGAAGCTTTCTTT. The chain employs TRBV10-2 and TRBJ1-1; TRBD1 aligns across 7 bases. The J segment lost 6 bases and the V segment lost 6 bases, leaving 16 bases of the junction unmatched. The CDR3 totals 16 residues. The germline gives CDR1 WSHSY, CDR2 SAAADI.

The chain couples TRBV6-6 to TRBJ1-1, with 8 bases lining up with TRBD1. The CDR3 consists of 15 residues. CDR1 and CDR2 from the germline V gene are MNHNY and SVGAGI (reference sequence). V dropped 4 bases and J dropped 2; count of bases not matched to a gene: 6. The CDR3 loop reads CASSFSGQGNTEAFF. The CDR3 DNA reads TGTGCCAGCAGTTTTTCAGGACAGGGAAACACTGAAGCTTTCTTT.

V gene TRBV19 combines with J gene TRBJ2-1; 7 bases match TRBD2. CDR1 LNHDA and CDR2 SQIVND come from the germline V gene (reference sequence). Germline trimming cut 5 bases from V and 5 bases from J; bases unmatched to any gene: 12. The CDR3 is 16 amino acids. The CDR3 sequence is CASSLGAGAGHNEQFF. The CDR3 coding sequence is TGTGCCAGTAGTCTAGGCGCGGGAGCGGGGCACAATGAGCAGTTCTTC.

This clone turned up a few times. The V call is TRBV6-1, the J call TRBJ2-7; 7 bases are shared with TRBD1. The CDR3 is 13 amino acids. With 6 bases clipped from V and 4 bases from J, the junction kept 6 bases outside the gene matches. CDR1 is MNHNS and CDR2 is SASEGT in the germline V gene. CDR3 amino acids: CASRRQGYYEQYF. CDR3 nucleotides: TGTGCCAGCAGAAGACAGGGCTATTACGAGCAGTACTTC.

The chain employs TRBV30 and TRBJ1-2; D is unresolved. Germline-derived CDR1 and CDR2 are GTSNPN and SVGIG (reference sequence). This CDR3 has 14 residues. V lost 3 bases to trimming and J lost 4 bases, with 15 bases between them. DNA of the CDR3: TGTGCCTGGAGAATGAGCGGGAGAGCCTATGGCTACACCTTC. Protein sequence: CAWRMSGRAYGYTF.

This clone was recorded only once. The gene calls are TRBV9 and TRBJ1-1, with TRBD1 matching over 7 bases. V lost 4 bases and J lost 6; bases outside the gene matches: 9. This CDR3 has 14 residues. CDR1 is SGDLS and CDR2 is YYNGEE in the germline V gene. This CDR3 reads CASSPTGQVPEAFF. DNA for the CDR3: TGTGCCAGCAGCCCGACAGGACAGGTCCCTGAAGCTTTCTTT.

The chain has TRBV6-6 and TRBJ1-1, with D perhaps matching TRBD1 (6 bases). Trimming cost V 2 bases and J 11 bases, with 12 bases left between them. The CDR3 spans 12 residues. In germline, CDR1 is MNHNY, CDR2 SVGAGI (reference sequence). DNA of the CDR3: TGTGCCAGCAGTTACGAGGGGGGGGATGCTTTCTTT. It is translated as CASSYEGGDAFF.

The rearrangement joins TRBV30 to TRBJ1-3; maybe TRBD1 (5 bases). V lost 3 bases, J lost 2 bases, and 11 bases lay in between. The CDR3 sequence is 14 residues long. Per germline, CDR1 GTSNPN and CDR2 SVGIG (reference sequence). CDR3 amino acids: CAWSADIPGNTIYF. The CDR3 nucleotides are TGTGCCTGGAGCGCGGACATCCCTGGAAACACCATATATTTT.

The rearrangement joins TRBV9 to TRBJ2-3; a weak D match, TRBD1 (6 bases). CDR3 length: 15 amino acids. CDR1 is SGDLS, CDR2 YYNGEE, per germline. Trimming removed 0 bases from V and 3 bases from J, with 11 bases in between. CDR3 protein: CASSVAGTYTDTQYF. As DNA, the CDR3 is TGTGCCAGCAGCGTAGCGGGGACATATACAGATACGCAGTATTTT.

This chain connects TRBV29-1 to TRBJ1-2; D is uncertain. Germline CDR1 reads SQVTM; CDR2 reads ANQGSEA. The CDR3 is 12 amino acids. V shed 6 bases and J shed 2 bases, with 10 bases lying between them. The DNA of the CDR3 is TGCAGCGTCTTCATTCGGAACTATGGCTACACCTTC. Amino acids: CSVFIRNYGYTF.

The chain has TRBV5-8 and TRBJ1-2, with 9 bases that match TRBD1. The germline CDR1 and CDR2 sequences are SGHTS and YDEGEE. This CDR3 region has 15 residues. V dropped 3 bases and J dropped 2; count of bases not matched to a gene: 5. In nucleotides, the CDR3 is TGTGCCAGCAGCTCTAGGACAGGGGTGAACTATGGCTACACCTTC. This codes for CASSSRTGVNYGYTF.

J is TRBJ2-5 and V is TRBV6-5; no clear D gene. In germline, CDR1 is MNHEY, CDR2 SVGAGI. The CDR3 is 11 amino acids. V gave up 6 bases and J gave up 2 bases, with 4 bases separating them. This chain's CDR3 is CASSSQETQYF. DNA for the CDR3: TGTGCCAGCAGCTCTCAAGAGACCCAGTACTTC.

V gene TRBV6-4 combines with J gene TRBJ2-3; 8 bases agree with TRBD2. V was pared by 4 bases and J by 3 bases, with 9 bases of the junction left unmatched. This CDR3 has 16 residues. Germline V CDR1 and CDR2: MRHNA, SNTAGT. The CDR3 nucleotides read TGTGCCAGCAGTGCCTCCGGGACTAGTCTTACAGATACGCAGTATTTT. This sequence encodes CASSASGTSLTDTQYF.

The V and J genes are TRBV30 and TRBJ2-1; weak D call: TRBD2 (6 bases). Germline CDR1 reads GTSNPN; CDR2 reads SVGIG (reference sequence). With 5 bases removed from V and 2 bases from J, the gap between germline ends came to 16 bases. The length of the CDR3 is 15 residues. Written as DNA, the CDR3 is TGTGCCTGGTCGGTAGGGGAGGCAGCCTACAATGAGCAGTTCTTC. Protein: CAWSVGEAAYNEQFF.

In this sample, this clone turned up a few times. The chain recombines TRBV19 with TRBJ2-7; 8 nucleotides match TRBD2. Trimming took 8 bases from V and 0 from J; bases not matched to a gene: 12. The CDR3 loop spans 16 amino acids. CDR1 and CDR2 from the germline V gene are LNHDA and SQIVND (reference sequence). The CDR3 here is CASSTKGSGSSYEQYF. Written as DNA, the CDR3 is TGTGCCAGTTCTACCAAGGGGAGCGGGAGCTCCTACGAGCAGTACTTC.

This sequence joins TRBV30 and TRBJ2-4; D uncertain. Germline CDR1 is GTSNPN and CDR2 is SVGIG (reference sequence). V lost 5 bases to trimming and J lost 10 bases, with 12 bases between them. The CDR3 sequence is 11 residues long. For the CDR3, the DNA is TGTGCCTGGGGAAACCAGGAAATTCAGTACTTC. Translation: CAWGNQEIQYF.

The rearrangement uses TRBV7-2 and TRBJ1-1; D is uncertain. CDR3 length equals 13 residues. Germline values: CDR1 SGHTA, CDR2 FQGNSA. V gave up 2 bases and J gave up 3 bases, with 7 bases separating them. This CDR3 reads CASSLRSDTEAFF. In DNA, the CDR3 is TGTGCCAGCAGCTTACGGTCGGACACTGAAGCTTTCTTT.

The chain links TRBV11-2 to TRBJ1-1; a weak D match, TRBD1 (6 bases). The V gene's germline CDR1 is SGHAT and CDR2 FQNNGV. Trimming removed 6 bases from V and 0 bases from J, with 11 bases in between. The length of the CDR3 is 14 residues. Written as DNA, the CDR3 is TGTGCCAGCAGAAGAACAGGGCTGAACACTGAAGCTTTCTTT. Translation gives CASRRTGLNTEAFF.

The chain uses TRBV30 and TRBJ1-5; TRBD1 is a possible D gene (5 bases). The V and J ends lost 2 bases and 3 bases respectively, with 11 bases between them. Germline V gene sequence: CDR1 GTSNPN, CDR2 SVGIG (reference sequence). The CDR3 contains 14 residues. CDR3 DNA: TGTGCCTGGAGTATAGACAGTCTCAATCAGCCCCAGCATTTT. Translation: CAWSIDSLNQPQHF.

The chain couples TRBV5-6 to TRBJ1-6, with TRBD1 identical over 7 bases. V shed 4 bases and J 10 bases; nucleotides not matched to a gene: 8. Germline V gene data show CDR1 as SGHDT and CDR2 as YYEEEE. This CDR3 spans 14 amino acids. The CDR3 spells CASSRIDRESPLHF. The CDR3 DNA follows: TGTGCCAGCAGCCGGATTGACAGGGAGTCACCCCTCCACTTT.

In this sample, this clone turned up once. This chain's CDR3 is CASSRGHQTNTGELFF. The CDR3 nucleotides are TGTGCCAGCAGCCGGGGACACCAAACGAACACCGGGGAGCTGTTTTTT. The chain links TRBV7-9 to TRBJ2-2, with D possibly matching TRBD1 (6 bases). Germline values: CDR1 SEHNR, CDR2 FQNEAQ (reference sequence). Trimming took off 5 bases at V and 0 bases at J, with 13 bases between the two ends. The CDR3 runs 16 residues.

The V call is TRBV2, the J call TRBJ2-5, with TRBD2 matching over 14 bases. Germline CDR1 and CDR2: SNHLY and FYNNEI. The CDR3 runs to 17 residues. The ends lost 3 bases at V and 5 bases at J; junction bases unmatched: 8. CDR3 nucleotide sequence: TGTGCCAGCAGTGATCCCGGACTAGCGGGAGGAGAGGAGACCCAGTACTTC. Translation gives CASSDPGLAGGEETQYF.

V gene TRBV7-9 combines with J gene TRBJ2-7, with 11 bases fitting TRBD2. Per germline, CDR1 SEHNR and CDR2 FQNEAQ (reference sequence). Losses at the gene ends were 1 base for V and 3 bases for J; bases not matched to a gene: 5. The CDR3 has 16 residues. CDR3 loop: CASSLGLAGGFYEQYF. The CDR3 DNA sequence: TGTGCCAGCAGCTTAGGCCTAGCGGGAGGATTCTACGAGCAGTACTTC. Using reference TRBV7-9 and TRBJ2-7 for the parts outside the CDR3, the full variable domain is DTGVSQNPRHKITKRGQNVTFRCDPISEHNRLYWYRQTLGQGPEFLTYFQNEAQLEKSRLLSDRFSAERPKGSFSTLEIQRTEQGDSAMYLCASSLGLAGGFYEQYFGPGTRLTVT.

This chain connects TRBV19 to TRBJ2-2; TRBD2 agrees at 11 bases. Germline loops: CDR1 LNHDA, CDR2 SQIVND (reference sequence). The junction had 6 bases not matched to a gene; V was cut back by 4 bases and J by 2 bases. The CDR3 consists of 17 residues. The CDR3 bases are TGTGCCAGTAGTAGGAATAGCGGGAGGGCCAACACCGGGGAGCTGTTTTTT. It yields the protein CASSRNSGRANTGELFF.

The J gene is TRBJ2-2, the V gene TRBV6-1; TRBD2 matches 7 bases. The CDR3 covers 14 residues. The germline CDR1 and CDR2 sequences are MNHNS and SASEGT. The junction had 2 bases not matched to a gene; V was cut back by 6 bases and J by 1 base. For the CDR3, the DNA is TGTGCCAGCAGGGTAGCGGGGAACACCGGGGAGCTGTTTTTT. Residues: CASRVAGNTGELFF.